The subject of this entry is one T cell receptor beta chain. These data originate in a study of shared clonotypes between healthy human individuals. Across the study: Aged between 18 and 49, the donors were a couple of women and three men.

The naive CD8 population came from CD45RO-negative cells selected for CCR7, without terminally differentiated effector memory CD45RA+ cells. Produced via immunoSEQ multiplex PCR; TCRdb's table is partial and in-frame only. Of hundreds of thousands of clones listed, 95% to 96% were seen once; the top ten hold roughly 0.12%. The receptor's source is a woman aged 25 to 39 in good health. Sequencing input: naive CD8+ T cells sorted from blood.

CDR3 DNA sequence: TGTGCCAGCAGCAGGGGGCTCACCTACAATGAGCAGTTCTTC. Its protein is CASSRGLTYNEQFF. The genes are TRBV5-8 and TRBJ2-1; 7 bases align to TRBD1. This CDR3 spans 14 amino acids. The J segment lost 2 bases and the V segment lost 4 bases, leaving 3 bases of the junction unmatched. Per germline, CDR1 SGHTS and CDR2 YDEGEE.